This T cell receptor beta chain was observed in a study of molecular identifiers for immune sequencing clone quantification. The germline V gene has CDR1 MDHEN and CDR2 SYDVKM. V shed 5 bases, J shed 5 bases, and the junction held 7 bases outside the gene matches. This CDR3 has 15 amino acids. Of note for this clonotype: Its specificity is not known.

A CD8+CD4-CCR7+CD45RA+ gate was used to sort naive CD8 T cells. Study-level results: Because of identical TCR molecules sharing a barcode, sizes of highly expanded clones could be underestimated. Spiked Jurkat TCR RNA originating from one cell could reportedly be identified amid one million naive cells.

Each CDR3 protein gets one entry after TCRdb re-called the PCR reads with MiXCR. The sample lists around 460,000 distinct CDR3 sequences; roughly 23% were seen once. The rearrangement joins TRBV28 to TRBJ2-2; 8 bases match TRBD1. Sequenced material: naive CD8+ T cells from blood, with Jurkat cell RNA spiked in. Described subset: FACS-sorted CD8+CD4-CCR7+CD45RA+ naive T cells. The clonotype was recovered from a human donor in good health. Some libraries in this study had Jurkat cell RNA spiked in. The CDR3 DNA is TGTGCCAGCAGTACTGGACAGGGACGAACCGGGGAGCTGTTTTTT. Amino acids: CASSTGQGRTGELFF.